In its sample, the clone carrying this T cell receptor beta chain was seen a few times. Its target is unknown. Sampling of bone marrow took place during active disease in every patient. This sample stems from a study of read filtering for tumor transcriptome and immune sequencing. Whole-study context: The cohort had roughly 16 men and 14 to 15 women aged roughly 45 to 90, mean around 63 years. Whole-transcriptome libraries were prepared after DNase treatment.

Study results and limitations: Without single-read clonotypes, shared clonotype proportions correlated more between IR-seq and RNA-seq.

This library used approximately 390 ng RNA and molecular barcoded adaptors spanning alpha/delta and beta/gamma chains. One entry per CDR3 protein results from TCRdb running MiXCR on the reads. Among 40,000 to 50,000 distinct CDR3 sequences, roughly an eighth were seen once, and the ten largest hold about 30%. This receptor was obtained from a donor over 35 with multiple myeloma. The sequenced material came from a population of CD138-negative cells sorted from bone marrow.

This CDR3 is CASSLRQGVSDTQYF. The CDR3 DNA follows: TGTGCCAGCAGCCTCCGACAGGGAGTTTCAGATACGCAGTATTTT. The chain combines TRBV7-9 with TRBJ2-3; 7 nucleotides match TRBD1. Looked up from germline, CDR1 is SEHNR and CDR2 is FQNEAQ (reference sequence). Trimming cost V 5 bases and J 4 bases; bases outside gene matches: 9. This CDR3 contains 15 residues.